The rows below give T cell receptor beta chains drawn from one sample of a study of PD-1 blockade in classical Hodgkin lymphoma. This table comes from immunoSEQ multiplex PCR, and its TCRdb copy is limited to in-frame clones, with some not included. The table lists just over 35,000 clones, approximately 69% of them singletons. Sample: peripheral blood mononuclear cells (PBMCs), taken before the second cycle of nivolumab. The origin of the receptors is a human donor with classical Hodgkin lymphoma. The CDR3 runs from the conserved cysteine through the conserved F or W. A D gene is named only where the DNA matches it firmly. Expanded clones get a size class; other rows say once, few or many, or leave the size out.

DNA: TGTGCCAGCAGCTTAGTCGGCGAAAAACTGTTTTTT
CDR3: CASSLVGEKLFF
V: TRBV7-9
D: -
J: TRBJ1-4
size: -

DNA: TGTGCCAGCAGTTCCCCCTCGGCGGGGGGACGATATGGGACCCAGTACTTC
CDR3: CASSSPSAGGRYGTQYF
V: TRBV28
D: TRBD2
J: TRBJ2-5
size: once

DNA: TGTGCCAGCAGCTGGGATGGGAACACTGAAGCTTTCTTT
CDR3: CASSWDGNTEAFF
V: TRBV5-1
D: -
J: TRBJ1-1
size: -

DNA: TGTGCCAGCAGCCTCCCCCCTCGACAGGGGAGGTACTTC
CDR3: CASSLPPRQGRYF
V: TRBV5-8
D: TRBD1
J: TRBJ2-7
size: -

DNA: TGTGCCAGCAGTTTAGCACAGGGAGCGCAGTACTTC
CDR3: CASSLAQGAQYF
V: TRBV28
D: -
J: TRBJ2-7
size: -

DNA: TGTGCCAGCAGCCGAATCTTACCACGGACAGGGAGTACCTACGAGCAGTACTTC
CDR3: CASSRILPRTGSTYEQYF
V: TRBV5-5
D: TRBD1
J: TRBJ2-7
size: -

DNA: TGTGCCAGCAGAGCGACAGGCCTAGGAAATAATTCACCCCTCCACTTT
CDR3: CASRATGLGNNSPLHF
V: TRBV6-6
D: -
J: TRBJ1-6
size: few

DNA: TGTGCCAGCAGCCAGGGGCCATACAATGAGCAGTTCTTC
CDR3: CASSQGPYNEQFF
V: TRBV11-3
D: -
J: TRBJ2-1
size: few

DNA: TGCGCCAGCAGCCAAGATCGGGGAATCAATCAGCCCCAGCATTTT
CDR3: CASSQDRGINQPQHF
V: TRBV4-3
D: -
J: TRBJ1-5
size: -

DNA: TGTGCCAGCAGCTTCAGCGTATATAGCAATCAGCCCCAGCATTTT
CDR3: CASSFSVYSNQPQHF
V: TRBV7-8
D: -
J: TRBJ1-5
size: few

DNA: TGTGCCAGCCGGCTAGCGGGCACAGATACGCAGTATTTT
CDR3: CASRLAGTDTQYF
V: TRBV7-2
D: TRBD2
J: TRBJ2-3
size: -

DNA: TGTGCCAGCAGTTTAGGGACAGGATTCTACAATGAGCAGTTCTTC
CDR3: CASSLGTGFYNEQFF
V: TRBV28
D: TRBD1
J: TRBJ2-1
size: -

DNA: TGTGCCAGCTCACTTGGTTTGCCAGAGACCCAGTACTTC
CDR3: CASSLGLPETQYF
V: TRBV18
D: -
J: TRBJ2-5
size: -

DNA: TGTGCCAGCAGCTCGGGACGGGGTAATGAAAAACTGTTTTTT
CDR3: CASSSGRGNEKLFF
V: TRBV7-9
D: -
J: TRBJ1-4
size: -

DNA: TGTGCCAGCTCACCACCCGGGGGGGGTAATTCACCCCTCCACTTT
CDR3: CASSPPGGGNSPLHF
V: TRBV18
D: -
J: TRBJ1-6
size: -

DNA: TGTGCCAGCAGCCAGGGACTTGTTGCCTACGAGCAGTACTTC
CDR3: CASSQGLVAYEQYF
V: TRBV11-2
D: -
J: TRBJ2-7
size: -

DNA: TGTGCCAGCAGTAGTGGGGACAGCTACGAGCAGTACTTC
CDR3: CASSSGDSYEQYF
V: TRBV6-1
D: TRBD1
J: TRBJ2-7
size: -

DNA: TGCAGCGTTAACGTGGGAATGGGGACACCAGAGCAGTACTTC
CDR3: CSVNVGMGTPEQYF
V: TRBV29-1
D: -
J: TRBJ2-7
size: medium-sized

DNA: TGTGCCAGCAGCCCTCAGACGGCCATAACGAACACTGAAGCTTTCTTT
CDR3: CASSPQTAITNTEAFF
V: TRBV9
D: -
J: TRBJ1-1
size: -

DNA: TGTGCCAGCAGCCAAGCTTCCAGGGGGCCCTACAATGAGCAGTTCTTC
CDR3: CASSQASRGPYNEQFF
V: TRBV4-2
D: TRBD1
J: TRBJ2-1
size: once

DNA: TGTGCCAGCAGCCAACAGATTAACATAGAAACAGATACGCAGTATTTT
CDR3: CASSQQINIETDTQYF
V: TRBV5-5
D: -
J: TRBJ2-3
size: medium-sized

DNA: TGTGCCAGCAGCCGCGGTCCCCCCTACGAGCAGTACTTC
CDR3: CASSRGPPYEQYF
V: TRBV5-5
D: -
J: TRBJ2-7
size: -

DNA: TGTGCCAGCAGCCCGACAGGGGTGAGGCGAGAGACCCAGTACTTC
CDR3: CASSPTGVRRETQYF
V: TRBV5-5
D: TRBD1
J: TRBJ2-5
size: -

DNA: TGTGCCAGCAGTGAAGAAGGGGTGGGCAATCAGCCCCAGCATTTT
CDR3: CASSEEGVGNQPQHF
V: TRBV2
D: -
J: TRBJ1-5
size: -

DNA: TGTGCCAGCAGTGCGGCGGAGTTCAATCAGCCCCAGCATTTT
CDR3: CASSAAEFNQPQHF
V: TRBV2
D: -
J: TRBJ1-5
size: -

DNA: TGTGCCAGCAGTTTATGGGGGACAGATACGCAGTATTTT
CDR3: CASSLWGTDTQYF
V: TRBV27
D: -
J: TRBJ2-3
size: -

DNA: TGTGCCAGCAGCTTGTTAGGCTACAGGAGAAACTATGGCTACACCTTC
CDR3: CASSLLGYRRNYGYTF
V: TRBV5-7
D: -
J: TRBJ1-2
size: -

DNA: TGTGCCTGGAAGGGGCAGGGGACGTCTGGCTACACCTTC
CDR3: CAWKGQGTSGYTF
V: TRBV30
D: -
J: TRBJ1-2
size: medium-sized

DNA: TGTGCCAGCAGTTTAACGGCGGGAGGCGTGGGCGAGCAGTACTTC
CDR3: CASSLTAGGVGEQYF
V: TRBV27
D: TRBD2
J: TRBJ2-7
size: few

DNA: TGTGCCAGCTCCCCTTACAGGCTTCCCACCGGGGAGCTGTTTTTT
CDR3: CASSPYRLPTGELFF
V: TRBV18
D: -
J: TRBJ2-2
size: -

DNA: TGTGCCAGCAGGAGAAGGAGTAACTATGGCTACACCTTC
CDR3: CASRRRSNYGYTF
V: TRBV6-1
D: -
J: TRBJ1-2
size: -

DNA: TGTGCCAGCACCGGGACTAGCGTTTACAATGAGCAGTTCTTC
CDR3: CASTGTSVYNEQFF
V: TRBV7-9
D: TRBD2
J: TRBJ2-1
size: -

DNA: TGTGCCAGCATCATGAACACTGAAGCTTTCTTT
CDR3: CASIMNTEAFF
V: TRBV28
D: -
J: TRBJ1-1
size: once

DNA: TGTGCCAGCATTCCCGCGCTAGCGGGGTCCAATGAGCAGTTCTTC
CDR3: CASIPALAGSNEQFF
V: TRBV6-6
D: TRBD2
J: TRBJ2-1
size: once

DNA: TGTGCCAGCAGCTTAGAAGGCGCGCAGGATACGCAGTATTTT
CDR3: CASSLEGAQDTQYF
V: TRBV11-3
D: -
J: TRBJ2-3
size: -

DNA: TGTGCCAGCAGCTTGGGACAGGGCCGATATCAGCCCCAGCATTTT
CDR3: CASSLGQGRYQPQHF
V: TRBV27
D: TRBD1
J: TRBJ1-5
size: -

DNA: TGTGCCAGCGTCGGTTCCTATAATTCACCCCTCCACTTT
CDR3: CASVGSYNSPLHF
V: TRBV6-5
D: -
J: TRBJ1-6
size: medium-sized

DNA: TGTGCCAGCAGTCGGCCGCCGGCCTACGAGCAGTACTTC
CDR3: CASSRPPAYEQYF
V: TRBV28
D: -
J: TRBJ2-7
size: medium-sized

DNA: TGTGCCAGCAGCTTAAATCTAAGGGGAAGAGGGGCTGAAGCTTTCTTT
CDR3: CASSLNLRGRGAEAFF
V: TRBV11-3
D: -
J: TRBJ1-1
size: -

DNA: TGTGCCACCAGCAGAGAACTGAGGGACGGAGACACTGAAGCTTTCTTT
CDR3: CATSRELRDGDTEAFF
V: TRBV15
D: -
J: TRBJ1-1
size: -

DNA: TGTGCCATCAGCGGGCCTAGCGGGGGGGAACTAAGCACAGATACGCAGTATTTT
CDR3: CAISGPSGGELSTDTQYF
V: TRBV10-3
D: TRBD2
J: TRBJ2-3
size: -

DNA: TGTGCCAGCAGCACGAGACAGTTGACTGAAGCTTTCTTT
CDR3: CASSTRQLTEAFF
V: TRBV7-2
D: -
J: TRBJ1-1
size: -

DNA: TGTGCCAGCTCACCCTCCCAGGGATCCCAGCCCCAGCATTTT
CDR3: CASSPSQGSQPQHF
V: TRBV18
D: -
J: TRBJ1-5
size: -

DNA: TGTGCCATCAGGGACAGGTCGGGTCGCACTGAAGCTTTCTTT
CDR3: CAIRDRSGRTEAFF
V: TRBV10-3
D: TRBD1
J: TRBJ1-1
size: few

DNA: TGTGCCAGCAGCCAAGAGTTTAGCCGGTTCTCTGGAAACACCATATATTTT
CDR3: CASSQEFSRFSGNTIYF
V: TRBV4-2
D: -
J: TRBJ1-3
size: -

DNA: TGTGCCAGCAGGGAAGACGGAGTCCCTAGCTATGGCTACACCTTC
CDR3: CASREDGVPSYGYTF
V: TRBV2
D: -
J: TRBJ1-2
size: -

DNA: TGTGCCATCAGTCCTGGGACTGGCTCCTACGAGCAGTACTTC
CDR3: CAISPGTGSYEQYF
V: TRBV10-3
D: -
J: TRBJ2-7
size: -

DNA: TGTGCCAGCAGCTTCATGTGGACGGGGACTAGCGGGAGAACCCACGAATTC
CDR3: CASSFMWTGTSGRTHEF
V: TRBV27
D: TRBD2
J: TRBJ2-6
size: -

DNA: TGTGCCAGCAGCTTGGCAAATCAGCCCCAGCATTTT
CDR3: CASSLANQPQHF
V: TRBV7-8
D: -
J: TRBJ1-5
size: -

DNA: TGTGCCAGCAGTCGAGGGGGAGGTGGGGCCAACGTCCTGACTTTC
CDR3: CASSRGGGGANVLTF
V: TRBV5-4
D: -
J: TRBJ2-6
size: -

DNA: TGTGCCAGCAGCTTGGGGGGGCGCGACACCGGGGAGCTGTTTTTT
CDR3: CASSLGGRDTGELFF
V: TRBV5-4
D: -
J: TRBJ2-2
size: -

DNA: TGCGCCAGCAGCCCGGGACAGGGGAATTCACCCCTCCACTTT
CDR3: CASSPGQGNSPLHF
V: TRBV5-1
D: TRBD1
J: TRBJ1-6
size: large

DNA: TGTGCCATCCCCATTGGGGCAGGGGGCCCAGGTGGCTACACCTTC
CDR3: CAIPIGAGGPGGYTF
V: TRBV10-3
D: TRBD1
J: TRBJ1-2
size: -

DNA: TGTGCCAGCAGCCCGCCCGGACGAGAGACCCAGTACTTC
CDR3: CASSPPGRETQYF
V: TRBV7-9
D: -
J: TRBJ2-5
size: once

DNA: TGTGCCAGCAGTGAATGGCCCACAACCTACGAGCAGTACTTC
CDR3: CASSEWPTTYEQYF
V: TRBV6-1
D: -
J: TRBJ2-7
size: -

DNA: TGTGCCAGCAGCTTGGCAGTTGAAGAGACCCAGTACTTC
CDR3: CASSLAVEETQYF
V: TRBV5-4
D: -
J: TRBJ2-5
size: -

DNA: TGTGCCAGCAGCCCACAGGGTGTAGCTAACTATGGCTACACCTTC
CDR3: CASSPQGVANYGYTF
V: TRBV7-2
D: -
J: TRBJ1-2
size: -

DNA: TGCGCCAGCAGTCATAGGGACAGGGGATATGGCTACACCTTC
CDR3: CASSHRDRGYGYTF
V: TRBV23-1
D: TRBD1
J: TRBJ1-2
size: -

DNA: TGTGCCAGCAGCTTATGGGTTGACAGGGCGAAGACCCAGTACTTC
CDR3: CASSLWVDRAKTQYF
V: TRBV7-2
D: TRBD1
J: TRBJ2-5
size: -

DNA: TGTGCCAGCAGAAACAGACAGGGGCGGACTGAAGCTTTCTTT
CDR3: CASRNRQGRTEAFF
V: TRBV6-6
D: TRBD1
J: TRBJ1-1
size: -